This is a list of T cell receptor beta chains from one sample in a study of blood T cell repertoires in COVID-19. Only in-frame clones appear in the TCRdb table, and some are missing; sequencing was by immunoSEQ multiplex PCR. The table lists 250,000 to 350,000 clones, approximately 89% of them singletons. The sequenced sample consisted of peripheral blood. The receptors come from a woman aged 60 to 75 with acute or convalescent COVID-19. CDR3s include the opening cysteine and the closing phenylalanine or tryptophan. The D gene is left open where the match is weak. Expanded clones are given a class, and other clones once, few, many or no size at all.

d_call: TRBD1
clone_size: once
v_call: TRBV28
j_call: TRBJ1-2
cdr3_aa: CASSTATGTGFYGYTF
cdr3_nt: TGTGCCAGCAGCACTGCAACCGGGACAGGGTTCTATGGCTACACCTTC

d_call: NA
clone_size: NA
v_call: TRBV19
j_call: TRBJ1-2
cdr3_aa: CASSISPGQANYGYTF
cdr3_nt: TGTGCCAGTAGTATATCCCCAGGGCAGGCCAACTATGGCTACACCTTC

d_call: NA
clone_size: NA
v_call: TRBV6-5
j_call: TRBJ1-1
cdr3_aa: CASSYSGRGGTEAFF
cdr3_nt: TGTGCCAGCAGTTACTCGGGGAGGGGTGGCACTGAAGCTTTCTTT

d_call: TRBD1
clone_size: NA
v_call: TRBV12-3/TRBV12-4
j_call: TRBJ1-1
cdr3_aa: CASSFDRDTEAFF
cdr3_nt: TGTGCCAGCAGTTTCGACAGGGACACTGAAGCTTTCTTT

d_call: NA
clone_size: NA
v_call: TRBV4-1
j_call: TRBJ1-2
cdr3_aa: CASSQNLQRLREGTF
cdr3_nt: TGCGCCAGCAGCCAAAATTTACAGCGCCTCCGGGAGGGCACCTTC

d_call: TRBD1
clone_size: NA
v_call: TRBV5-4
j_call: TRBJ1-1
cdr3_aa: CASSFGTGGWENEAFF
cdr3_nt: TGTGCCAGCAGCTTCGGGACAGGGGGCTGGGAGAATGAAGCTTTCTTT

d_call: TRBD2
clone_size: NA
v_call: TRBV27
j_call: TRBJ2-5
cdr3_aa: CASSAGTSYETQYF
cdr3_nt: TGTGCCAGCAGTGCTGGGACTAGTTATGAGACCCAGTACTTC

d_call: NA
clone_size: NA
v_call: TRBV28
j_call: TRBJ1-4
cdr3_aa: CASSPGLRNEKLFF
cdr3_nt: TGTGCCAGCAGCCCGGGACTCCGAAATGAAAAACTGTTTTTT

d_call: NA
clone_size: NA
v_call: TRBV3-1/TRBV3-2
j_call: TRBJ1-2
cdr3_aa: CASSQGHASGYTF
cdr3_nt: TGTGCCAGCAGCCAGGGGCACGCCTCTGGCTACACCTTC

d_call: NA
clone_size: few
v_call: TRBV4-1
j_call: TRBJ1-2
cdr3_aa: CASSQTPGSFPGYTF
cdr3_nt: TGCGCCAGCAGCCAAACCCCGGGGTCCTTTCCAGGCTACACCTTC

d_call: TRBD2
clone_size: NA
v_call: TRBV28
j_call: TRBJ2-1
cdr3_aa: CATSPTSGGTVDNEQFF
cdr3_nt: TGTGCCACTTCCCCCACTAGCGGGGGGACCGTGGACAATGAGCAGTTCTTC

d_call: NA
clone_size: NA
v_call: TRBV5-4
j_call: TRBJ2-5
cdr3_aa: CASSLVGREGETQYF
cdr3_nt: TGTGCCAGCAGCTTGGTAGGCAGGGAAGGCGAGACCCAGTACTTC

d_call: NA
clone_size: NA
v_call: TRBV6-6
j_call: TRBJ1-1
cdr3_aa: CASSHQAHEAFF
cdr3_nt: TGTGCCAGCAGCCACCAGGCCCATGAAGCTTTCTTT

d_call: NA
clone_size: NA
v_call: TRBV28
j_call: TRBJ1-2
cdr3_aa: CASSPLPGQLYGYTF
cdr3_nt: TGTGCCAGCAGTCCACTTCCGGGACAACTCTATGGCTACACCTTC

d_call: NA
clone_size: NA
v_call: TRBV19
j_call: TRBJ2-1
cdr3_aa: CATLGGYYNEQFF
cdr3_nt: TGTGCCACCCTGGGGGGTTACTACAATGAGCAGTTCTTC

d_call: NA
clone_size: NA
v_call: TRBV4-2
j_call: TRBJ1-2
cdr3_aa: CASSLNIRDVDYGYTF
cdr3_nt: TGTGCCAGCAGCCTAAATATCAGGGATGTAGACTATGGCTACACCTTC

d_call: TRBD1
clone_size: NA
v_call: TRBV5-6
j_call: TRBJ2-7
cdr3_aa: CASSLYWDRVYEQYF
cdr3_nt: TGTGCCAGCAGCTTATACTGGGACAGGGTTTACGAGCAGTACTTC

d_call: TRBD1
clone_size: NA
v_call: TRBV6-2/TRBV6-3
j_call: TRBJ1-2
cdr3_aa: CASSYTRTGFSYGYTF
cdr3_nt: TGTGCCAGCAGTTACACCCGGACAGGGTTCAGCTATGGCTACACCTTC

d_call: TRBD1
clone_size: NA
v_call: TRBV9
j_call: TRBJ2-7
cdr3_aa: CASSEGTGWTEQYF
cdr3_nt: TGTGCCAGCAGCGAGGGGACAGGGTGGACCGAGCAGTACTTC

d_call: TRBD1
clone_size: NA
v_call: TRBV7-2
j_call: TRBJ2-5
cdr3_aa: CASSLAGTGNQETQYF
cdr3_nt: TGTGCCAGCAGCTTAGCCGGGACAGGGAACCAAGAGACCCAGTACTTC

d_call: TRBD2
clone_size: NA
v_call: TRBV5-8
j_call: TRBJ2-5
cdr3_aa: CASSRGVAGQETQYF
cdr3_nt: TGTGCCAGCAGCCGTGGAGTAGCGGGGCAAGAGACCCAGTACTTC

d_call: TRBD1
clone_size: NA
v_call: TRBV6-5
j_call: TRBJ1-2
cdr3_aa: CASSYVQGGYGYTF
cdr3_nt: TGTGCCAGCAGTTACGTTCAGGGGGGCTATGGCTACACCTTC

d_call: NA
clone_size: once
v_call: TRBV19
j_call: TRBJ1-5
cdr3_aa: CASSIFGQNQPQHF
cdr3_nt: TGTGCCAGTAGTATATTTGGACAAAATCAGCCCCAGCATTTT

d_call: NA
clone_size: NA
v_call: TRBV5-1
j_call: TRBJ1-2
cdr3_aa: CASSLAADNSKLWF
cdr3_nt: TGCGCCAGCAGCTTGGCCGCGGACAACTCGAAACTATGGTTC

d_call: NA
clone_size: NA
v_call: TRBV4-3
j_call: TRBJ1-2
cdr3_aa: CASSQDTGYNYGYTF
cdr3_nt: TGCGCCAGCAGCCAAGATACCGGGTATAACTATGGCTACACCTTC

d_call: TRBD1
clone_size: NA
v_call: TRBV7-2
j_call: TRBJ1-5
cdr3_aa: CASSPWTGGGQPQHF
cdr3_nt: TGTGCCAGCAGCCCTTGGACAGGGGGCGGTCAGCCCCAGCATTTT

d_call: NA
clone_size: few
v_call: TRBV6-5
j_call: TRBJ1-2
cdr3_aa: CARSKGTNYGYTF
cdr3_nt: TGTGCCAGGTCGAAGGGGACAAACTATGGCTACACCTTC

d_call: TRBD1
clone_size: once
v_call: TRBV5-1
j_call: TRBJ1-1
cdr3_aa: CASKLPGGTEAFF
cdr3_nt: TGCGCCAGCAAGCTACCAGGGGGCACTGAAGCTTTCTTT

d_call: NA
clone_size: NA
v_call: TRBV5-1
j_call: TRBJ1-4
cdr3_aa: CASSPGGTNEKLFF
cdr3_nt: TGCGCCAGCAGCCCGGGGGGGACTAATGAAAAACTGTTTTTT